This passage covers 23 T cell receptor beta chains from one sample sequenced in a study of OX40 agonist ivuxolimab in advanced cancers. Here immunoSEQ multiplex PCR was the method, and the copy in TCRdb shows in-frame clones only, minus some. The sample consists of tens of thousands of clones, 90% to 95% of them appearing once. This specimen consisted of CD4+ or CD8+ T cells sorted from blood, obtained in a trial of the OX40 agonist ivuxolimab. The origin of the receptors is an adult with an advanced solid tumor such as melanoma, head and neck, liver or kidney cancer.

The chain combines TRBV6-5 with TRBJ1-2; 7 bases are a match to TRBD1. The J segment lost 5 bases and the V segment lost 0 bases, leaving 6 bases of the junction unmatched. The CDR3 extends over 15 amino acids. From germline, CDR1 is MNHEY and CDR2 SVGAGI. Here the CDR3 DNA reads TGTGCCAGCAGTTACTCCCGGACAGGCCTGTATGGCTACACCTTC. It encodes CASSYSRTGLYGYTF.

V and J are TRBV7-9 and TRBJ2-7; D is possibly TRBD1 (6 bases). Trimming took off 5 bases at V and 2 bases at J, with 16 bases between the two ends. CDR1 and CDR2 from the germline V gene are SEHNR and FQNEAQ (reference sequence). CDR3 length equals 15 residues. DNA for the CDR3: TGTGCCAGCAGCCCGTCCGGGACACCCCCCTACGAGCAGTACTTC. This encodes CASSPSGTPPYEQYF. The variable domain in full, with the rest retrieved from reference TRBV7-9 and TRBJ2-7, is DTGVSQNPRHKITKRGQNVTFRCDPISEHNRLYWYRQTLGQGPEFLTYFQNEAQLEKSRLLSDRFSAERPKGSFSTLEIQRTEQGDSAMYLCASSPSGTPPYEQYFGPGTRLTVT.

The chain uses TRBV28 and TRBJ1-4, with D unresolved. Trimming shortened V by 4 bases and J by 0 bases, and 12 bases separated the two germline ends. The CDR3 is made up of 16 amino acids. Germline values: CDR1 MDHEN, CDR2 SYDVKM. The CDR3 is CASSSPWEATNEKLFF. CDR3 nucleotides: TGTGCCAGCAGTTCCCCCTGGGAGGCAACTAATGAAAAACTGTTTTTT.

The CDR3, as DNA: TGTGCCAGCAGTTTCGGTACTAGCACAGATACGCAGTATTTT. Translation: CASSFGTSTDTQYF. This chain joins TRBV27 and TRBJ2-3, with D unclear. The germline V gene has CDR1 MNHEY and CDR2 SMNVEV (reference sequence). CDR3 length: 14 amino acids. Trimming removed 3 bases at V and 0 bases at J, with 7 bases between.

The V call is TRBV6-5, the J call TRBJ2-5; possible D gene TRBD1, 6 bases. Trimming stripped 4 bases from V and 4 bases from J, with 10 bases between. CDR1 is MNHEY and CDR2 is SVGAGI in the germline V gene. CDR3 length equals 13 residues. In DNA form, the CDR3 reads TGTGCCAGCAGTTCAGGGGTCGGAGAGACCCAGTACTTC. Residues: CASSSGVGETQYF.

This chain connects TRBV5-1 to TRBJ2-7; 15 bases agree with TRBD2. The ends lost 4 bases at V and 4 bases at J; junction bases unmatched: 3. The CDR3 has 15 residues. From germline, CDR1 is SGHRS and CDR2 YFSETQ. Here the CDR3 DNA reads TGCGCCAGCAGCAATGGACTAGCGGGAGGGTACGAGCAGTACTTC. This sequence encodes CASSNGLAGGYEQYF.

The CDR3 nucleotides read TGTGCCAGCAAACAAGCGGGGGGTTCCTACGAGCAGTACTTC. Its translation: CASKQAGGSYEQYF. The J gene is TRBJ2-7, the V gene TRBV28, with 9 nucleotides matching TRBD2. Germline assignment: CDR1 MDHEN and CDR2 SYDVKM. Trimming cost V 7 bases and J 1 base; bases outside gene matches: 5. This CDR3 is 14 amino acids long.

The chain couples TRBV7-9 to TRBJ2-6; TRBD1 aligns across 10 bases. Germline V gives CDR1 SEHNR, CDR2 FQNEAQ (reference sequence). The CDR3 is 16 amino acids. J lost 4 bases, V lost 4 bases, and 4 bases had no gene match. CDR3 in DNA: TGTGCCAGCAGCTGGGGACAGGGGTCAGGGGCCAACGTCCTGACTTTC. Translating it yields CASSWGQGSGANVLTF.

The chain uses TRBV13 and TRBJ1-3; TRBD1 matches 8 bases. CDR1 is PRHDT and CDR2 is FYEKMQ in the germline V gene (reference sequence). CDR3 length: 15 amino acids. After removal of 6 bases from V and 7 bases from J, the junction contained 11 bases not matched to a gene. The CDR3 reads CASRRTGNLFNTIYF. The CDR3 DNA is TGTGCCAGCAGAAGGACAGGGAACCTCTTCAACACCATATATTTT.

This clone was counted a single time. CDR3 amino acids: CASSLGGRGEAFF. CDR3 DNA sequence: TGCGCCAGCAGCTTGGGAGGTAGAGGTGAAGCTTTCTTT. The chain employs TRBV5-1 and TRBJ1-1; D not certain. The CDR3 length is 13 residues. Trimming stripped 0 bases from V and 7 bases from J, with 10 bases between. CDR1 is SGHRS and CDR2 is YFSETQ in the germline V gene.

The V call is TRBV4-3, the J call TRBJ2-7; no definite D call. Germline V gives CDR1 LGHNA, CDR2 YSLEER. The V and J ends lost 0 bases and 2 bases respectively, with 14 bases between them. The CDR3 consists of 16 residues. The CDR3 spells CASSQDSMAYTYEQYF. Written as DNA, the CDR3 is TGCGCCAGCAGCCAAGATTCCATGGCGTACACCTACGAGCAGTACTTC.

DNA for the CDR3: TGTGCCAGCAGCGTAGACCCTCCGGGAGCCGGGGAGCTGTTTTTT. This translates into CASSVDPPGAGELFF. The J gene is TRBJ2-2, the V gene TRBV9; D is perhaps TRBD2 (6 bases). CDR3 length equals 15 residues. V was shortened by 0 bases and J by 6 bases, with 12 bases between the two germline ends. The germline CDR1 and CDR2 sequences are SGDLS and YYNGEE.

This clone is a singleton in its sample. V gene TRBV4-3 combines with J gene TRBJ2-7; 8 positions match TRBD1. Losses at the gene ends were 2 bases for V and 1 base for J; bases not matched to a gene: 4. CDR1 and CDR2 (germline): LGHNA, YSLEER. This CDR3 has 15 residues. The CDR3 sequence: CASSQSTGESYEQYF. DNA for the CDR3: TGCGCCAGCAGCCAATCGACAGGGGAGTCCTACGAGCAGTACTTC.

The chain joins TRBV28 to TRBJ2-7; 10 positions match TRBD2. Germline-derived CDR1 and CDR2 are MDHEN and SYDVKM. J gave up 3 bases and V 1 base, and 12 bases lay outside the gene matches. CDR3 length equals 18 residues. CDR3 region: CASSLSASGREIIYEQYF. Here the CDR3 DNA reads TGTGCCAGCAGTTTATCGGCTAGCGGGAGAGAAATCATCTACGAGCAGTACTTC.

The chain uses TRBV5-1 and TRBJ2-5; the D is unclear. The CDR3 contains 13 residues. Trimming stripped 0 bases from V and 3 bases from J, with 6 bases between. Germline V CDR1 and CDR2: SGHRS, YFSETQ. This CDR3 is CASSLEAEETQYF. CDR3 sequence (DNA): TGCGCCAGCAGCTTGGAGGCGGAAGAGACCCAGTACTTC.

The gene calls are TRBV4-2 and TRBJ2-1; unclear D gene. The CDR3 is 15 amino acids. Germline V gene data show CDR1 as LGHNA and CDR2 as YNFKEQ. V dropped 0 bases and J dropped 0 bases, with 6 bases sitting between them. In nucleotides, the CDR3 is TGTGCCAGCAGCCAAGACCGACTCTCCTACAATGAGCAGTTCTTC. This encodes CASSQDRLSYNEQFF.

V is TRBV9 and J is TRBJ1-5; a weak D match, TRBD1 (6 bases). V was pared by 4 bases and J by 4 bases, with 21 bases between. CDR3 length: 17 amino acids. Germline-derived CDR1 and CDR2 are SGDLS and YYNGEE. The CDR3 coding sequence is TGTGCCAGCAGCTCCCGAGTACAGGGAATCTGGAATCAGCCCCAGCATTTT. Residues: CASSSRVQGIWNQPQHF.

This clone was observed a single time. This rearrangement joins TRBV4-1 to TRBJ2-1; 10 bases fit TRBD2. Germline CDR1 reads MGHRA; CDR2 reads YSYEKL. The CDR3 runs to 16 residues. V was clipped by 1 base and J by 7 bases; unmatched bases: 7. The CDR3 nucleotides read TGCGCCAGCAGCCAAGTCAGCGGGAGGGCCCTTAATGAGCAGTTCTTC. This codes for CASSQVSGRALNEQFF.

The rearrangement uses TRBV27 and TRBJ2-1, with TRBD2 matching 16 bases. Losses at the gene ends were 5 bases for V and 2 bases for J; bases not matched to a gene: 3. The germline V gene has CDR1 MNHEY and CDR2 SMNVEV (reference sequence). The CDR3 is 17 amino acids. Here the CDR3 reads CASSGTSGGGPYNEQFF. The CDR3 coding sequence is TGTGCCAGCAGTGGGACTAGCGGGGGGGGCCCCTACAATGAGCAGTTCTTC.

The chain recombines TRBV6-6 with TRBJ2-5; 9 bases map to TRBD1. Germline CDR1 reads MNHNY; CDR2 reads SVGAGI (reference sequence). With V trimmed by 5 bases and J by 6 bases, 13 bases remained unmatched. The length of the CDR3 is 16 residues. The CDR3 sequence is CASSPNAGQGTKTQYF. The CDR3 DNA follows: TGTGCCAGCAGTCCCAATGCGGGACAGGGAACAAAGACCCAGTACTTC.

The chain has TRBV7-9 and TRBJ2-3; the D is unclear. Trimming stripped 5 bases from V and 2 bases from J, with 14 bases between. CDR1 is SEHNR, CDR2 FQNEAQ, per germline (reference sequence). The CDR3 sequence is 15 residues long. CDR3: CASSPRTADTDTQYF. CDR3 bases: TGTGCCAGCAGCCCCAGGACCGCCGACACAGATACGCAGTATTTT.

The V call is TRBV4-3, the J call TRBJ2-1; D possibly corresponds to TRBD2 (5 bases). This CDR3 comprises 17 residues. Germline lookup yields CDR1 LGHNA and CDR2 YSLEER. Trimming took off 0 bases at V and 2 bases at J, with 14 bases between the two ends. The CDR3 DNA sequence: TGCGCCAGCAGCCAAGACGTTGAGGAGGCGCCCTACAATGAGCAGTTCTTC. It is translated as CASSQDVEEAPYNEQFF.

V and J are TRBV23-1 and TRBJ1-1; D is uncertain. TRBV23-1 is an ORF, and what it does is uncertain. V was shortened by 1 base and J by 2 bases, with 23 bases between the two germline ends. The length of the CDR3 is 19 residues. DNA of the CDR3: TGCGCCAGCAGTCAATTCTCGATCCTCGGTGAGGTGCACAACACTGAAGCTTTCTTT. Protein sequence: CASSQFSILGEVHNTEAFF.